This T cell receptor beta chain emerged from a study of cytomegalovirus exposure and HLA in healthy donors. Study-wide results and caveats: CMV serostatus stood as the only immune exposure information on hand.

On this clone: Antigen specificity is unknown.

From germline, CDR1 is MDHEN and CDR2 SYDVKM. The junction had 11 bases not matched to a gene; V was cut back by 1 base and J by 1 base. The length of the CDR3 is 19 residues. The PCR was carried out with 60 Vbeta primers and 13 Jbeta primers. TCRdb's table, derived via immunoSEQ multiplex PCR, lists solely in-frame clones and lacks some. The data contain tens of thousands of clones, roughly three fifths of them singletons. V gene TRBV28 combines with J gene TRBJ2-3; the match to TRBD2 covers 10 bases. The sequenced sample was PBMCs. This TCR came from a woman aged 25 to 39 in good health and CMV-seronegative. This CDR3 is CASSLSGSAGGRGTDTQYF. The CDR3 region has the DNA TGTGCCAGCAGTTTATCGGGATCAGCGGGAGGGCGGGGCACAGATACGCAGTATTTT.